Each of the 6 T cell receptor beta chains below was sequenced from the same sample in a study of tissue T cells after allogeneic stem cell transplantation. Using immunoSEQ multiplex PCR, the repertoire was profiled, and TCRdb retains in-frame clones only, with some absent. The data contain about 20,000 clones, about 70% of them singletons. The specimen sequenced was spleen. These receptors came from a female BALB/c mouse in good health. MHC haplotype of the strain: H2-d.

Worth noting for this clone: Genes and germline are mouse. The read comes to an end 1 residue before the CDR3 does, leaving the germline J gene to fill in the end. This chain connects TRBV5 to TRBJ2-3; D might be TRBD1 (7 bases). Trimming stripped 5 bases from V and 3 bases from J, with 15 bases between. The CDR3 spans 15 residues. Germline-derived CDR1 and CDR2 are LGHNA and YNLKQL (reference sequence). Here the CDR3 reads CASSRGGEGAETLYF. The sequenced part of the CDR3 DNA is TGTGCCAGCAGCAGAGGGGGCGAGGGGGCAGAAACGCTGTAT.

Of note for this clone: Each gene name is a mouse one. The CDR3 is cut off 1 residue early in the read; its end comes from the germline J gene. V gene TRBV13-1 combines with J gene TRBJ1-4; unclear D gene. Germline V gene data show CDR1 as NSHNY and CDR2 as SYGAGN. This CDR3 comprises 14 residues. V gave up 1 base and J gave up 2 bases, with 6 bases separating them. CDR3 loop: CASSDNSSNERLFF. The DNA read from the CDR3 is TGTGCCAGCAGTGATAACAGCTCCAACGAAAGATTATTT.

This clone was recorded a few times. Mouse germline and gene names are used. Sequencing ends 1 residue short of the CDR3 end; the germline J gene provides the rest. The chain is built from TRBV1 and TRBJ2-1, with 11 bases identical to TRBD1. J was trimmed by 5 bases and V by 4 bases; bases with no gene match: 1. This CDR3 has 14 residues. CDR1 and CDR2 from the germline V gene are NSQYPW and LRSPGD (reference sequence). CDR3 DNA, as far as it was read: TGCACCTGCAGTGGGGGACAGGGGGATGCTGAGCAGTTC. Translating it yields CTCSGGQGDAEQF. The whole CDR3 is CTCSGGQGDAEQFF.

This clone showed up just once. Gene labels here are mouse ones. The read terminates 1 residue ahead of where the CDR3 ends, so the germline J gene completes it. The chain is built from TRBV13-3 and TRBJ2-5, with 9 bases identical to TRBD2. The CDR3 contains 14 residues. The V gene end was trimmed by 4 bases and the J gene end by 5 bases; junction bases not matched to a gene: 5. The germline V gene has CDR1 NNHDY and CDR2 SYVADS. Partial CDR3 DNA: TGTGCCAGCAGTTCTGGGGGGGGGAGAGACACCCAGTAC. Translated, it gives CASSSGGGRDTQY. The full CDR3 is CASSSGGGRDTQYF. Variable domain in full (rest from reference TRBV13-3 and TRBJ2-5): EAAVTQSPRSKVAVTGGKVTLSCHQTNNHDYMYWYRQDTGHGLRLIHYSYVADSTEKGDIPDGYKASRPSQENFSLILELASLSQTAVYFCASSSGGGRDTQYFGPGTRLLVL.

In the case of this clone: Mouse gene names and germline throughout. The read is 1 residue too short to cover the CDR3 end, so that end is filled in from the germline J gene. This rearrangement joins TRBV31 to TRBJ1-4; possibly TRBD1 for D (6 bases). Trimming removed 1 base from V and 4 bases from J, with 13 bases in between. CDR1 and CDR2 from the germline V gene are GKSSPN and SITVG. The CDR3 is 15 residues long. CDR3: CAWSQGGQYNERLFF. Partial CDR3 DNA: TGTGCCTGGAGTCAGGGGGGACAATACAACGAAAGATTATTT.

Worth noting for this clone: Gene names and germline refer to mouse. Read coverage stops 1 residue before the CDR3 terminus; the germline J gene supplies the remainder. This chain uses TRBV2 with TRBJ1-4; D is unclear. Trimming shortened V by 0 bases and J by 0 bases, and 8 bases separated the two germline ends. This CDR3 contains 16 residues. Per germline, CDR1 LGHNA and CDR2 YSYQKL. Here the CDR3 reads CASSQEGQISNERLFF. Incomplete CDR3 DNA: TGTGCCAGCAGCCAAGAAGGCCAGATTTCCAACGAAAGATTATTT.